This is a list of T cell receptor beta chains from one sample in a study of beta chain features in type 1 diabetes. Measured with immunoSEQ multiplex PCR; TCRdb has only the in-frame clones, and not every one. The data hold about 140,000 clones, with about 10% observed a single time. The sample consisted of naive CD4+ T cells from blood. These TCRs come from a man younger than 35 in good health. Each CDR3 is given with its conserved first and last residue. A D gene is named only where the DNA matches it firmly. Clone size is not always given. Where it is, it says once, few, many or a class for expanded clones.

v_call: TRBV25-1
j_call: TRBJ2-3
d_call: NA
clone_size: few
cdr3_aa: CASREVSTDTQYF
cdr3_nt: TGTGCCAGCAGGGAGGTGAGCACAGATACGCAGTATTTT

v_call: TRBV7-9
j_call: TRBJ2-3
d_call: NA
clone_size: NA
cdr3_aa: CASTQSPGPPEYF
cdr3_nt: TGTGCCAGCACCCAAAGTCCCGGTCCCCCGGAGTATTTT

v_call: TRBV9
j_call: TRBJ1-6
d_call: NA
clone_size: once
cdr3_aa: CASSVDPGTYNSPLHF
cdr3_nt: TGTGCCAGCAGCGTAGATCCAGGGACTTATAATTCACCCCTCCACTTT

v_call: TRBV7-9
j_call: TRBJ1-3
d_call: TRBD1
clone_size: NA
cdr3_aa: CASSHKDRGSGNTIYF
cdr3_nt: TGTGCCAGCAGCCACAAAGACAGGGGTTCTGGAAACACCATATATTTT

v_call: TRBV6-5
j_call: TRBJ2-7
d_call: TRBD1
clone_size: few
cdr3_aa: CASSYSTGGSYEQYF
cdr3_nt: TGTGCCAGCAGTTACTCTACAGGGGGATCCTACGAGCAGTACTTC

v_call: TRBV18
j_call: TRBJ1-2
d_call: TRBD1
clone_size: NA
cdr3_aa: CASSPLMDRVLRDGYTF
cdr3_nt: TGTGCCAGCTCACCGCTGATGGACAGGGTACTTCGCGATGGCTACACCTTC

v_call: TRBV6-6
j_call: TRBJ1-5
d_call: NA
clone_size: few
cdr3_aa: CASSTGEAYQPQHF
cdr3_nt: TGTGCCAGCAGCACCGGGGAGGCGTATCAGCCCCAGCATTTT

v_call: TRBV7-7
j_call: TRBJ1-4
d_call: TRBD1
clone_size: few
cdr3_aa: CASSLFGTGDEKLFF
cdr3_nt: TGTGCCAGCAGCTTGTTCGGGACAGGGGACGAAAAACTGTTTTTT

v_call: TRBV2
j_call: TRBJ2-1
d_call: NA
clone_size: NA
cdr3_aa: CASSEEGYNEQFF
cdr3_nt: TGTGCCAGTTCGGAGGAAGGGTACAATGAGCAGTTCTTC

v_call: TRBV30
j_call: TRBJ1-4
d_call: TRBD1
clone_size: NA
cdr3_aa: CAWSAGQGHEKLFF
cdr3_nt: TGTGCCTGGAGCGCGGGACAGGGCCATGAAAAACTGTTTTTT

v_call: TRBV5-1
j_call: TRBJ2-3
d_call: TRBD2
clone_size: NA
cdr3_aa: CASSLVLAGGDTQYF
cdr3_nt: TGCGCCAGCAGCTTGGTACTAGCGGGGGGGGATACGCAGTATTTT

v_call: TRBV13
j_call: TRBJ2-1
d_call: TRBD2
clone_size: few
cdr3_aa: CASSLWLAGYNEQFF
cdr3_nt: TGTGCCAGCAGCTTATGGCTAGCGGGTTACAATGAGCAGTTCTTC

v_call: TRBV19
j_call: TRBJ2-2
d_call: TRBD1
clone_size: NA
cdr3_aa: CASSITGVAGELFF
cdr3_nt: TGTGCCAGTAGTATAACAGGGGTTGCCGGGGAGCTGTTTTTT

v_call: TRBV19
j_call: TRBJ1-1
d_call: NA
clone_size: NA
cdr3_aa: CASSPQDRENTEAFF
cdr3_nt: TGTGCCAGTAGTCCACAGGACAGAGAGAACACTGAAGCTTTCTTT

v_call: TRBV6-5
j_call: TRBJ1-2
d_call: NA
clone_size: NA
cdr3_aa: CASSYSFPGSNYGYTF
cdr3_nt: TGTGCCAGCAGTTACTCTTTCCCGGGTTCTAACTATGGCTACACCTTC

v_call: TRBV30
j_call: TRBJ1-1
d_call: NA
clone_size: NA
cdr3_aa: CAWSGGGTEAFF
cdr3_nt: TGTGCCTGGAGTGGGGGGGGCACTGAAGCTTTCTTT

v_call: TRBV2
j_call: TRBJ1-6
d_call: NA
clone_size: few
cdr3_aa: CASSERGGDNSPLHF
cdr3_nt: TGTGCCAGCAGTGAGAGAGGGGGGGATAATTCACCCCTCCACTTT

v_call: TRBV28
j_call: TRBJ2-5
d_call: TRBD1
clone_size: few
cdr3_aa: CASNDGTVETQYF
cdr3_nt: TGTGCCAGCAACGACGGGACAGTAGAGACCCAGTACTTC

v_call: TRBV19
j_call: TRBJ1-2
d_call: NA
clone_size: few
cdr3_aa: CASSKTVNYGYTF
cdr3_nt: TGTGCCAGTAGTAAGACAGTTAACTATGGCTACACCTTC

v_call: TRBV29-1
j_call: TRBJ1-5
d_call: NA
clone_size: many
cdr3_aa: CSVEIAQGQPQHF
cdr3_nt: TGCAGCGTTGAAATAGCACAGGGACAGCCCCAGCATTTT

v_call: TRBV11-2
j_call: TRBJ2-3
d_call: TRBD2
clone_size: few
cdr3_aa: CASSPRTSAGDTQYF
cdr3_nt: TGTGCCAGCAGCCCGCGGACTAGCGCGGGGGATACGCAGTATTTT

v_call: TRBV6-5
j_call: TRBJ1-6
d_call: TRBD1
clone_size: few
cdr3_aa: CASSSDRDTSPLHF
cdr3_nt: TGTGCCAGCAGTTCGGACAGGGATACTTCACCCCTCCACTTT

v_call: TRBV19
j_call: TRBJ2-1
d_call: TRBD1
clone_size: NA
cdr3_aa: CASTLTGVGSGDEQFF
cdr3_nt: TGTGCCAGCACCTTGACAGGGGTTGGGTCAGGGGATGAGCAGTTCTTC

v_call: TRBV21-1
j_call: TRBJ1-2
d_call: NA
clone_size: few
cdr3_aa: CASSTRDYGYTF
cdr3_nt: TGTGCCAGCAGCACCAGGGACTATGGCTACACCTTC

v_call: TRBV21-1
j_call: TRBJ2-2
d_call: NA
clone_size: few
cdr3_aa: CASSKALVRENTGELFF
cdr3_nt: TGTGCCAGCAGCAAAGCGCTTGTCAGGGAGAACACCGGGGAGCTGTTTTTT

v_call: TRBV7-6
j_call: TRBJ2-1
d_call: TRBD2
clone_size: NA
cdr3_aa: CASSLGTSGGTEQFF
cdr3_nt: TGTGCCAGCAGCTTAGGGACTAGCGGGGGGACTGAGCAGTTCTTC

v_call: TRBV7-2
j_call: TRBJ2-1
d_call: NA
clone_size: few
cdr3_aa: CASSPSGSSYNEQFF
cdr3_nt: TGTGCCAGCAGCCCCAGCGGAAGCTCCTACAATGAGCAGTTCTTC

v_call: TRBV6-5
j_call: TRBJ2-7
d_call: TRBD2
clone_size: few
cdr3_aa: CASSQGLAGEQYF
cdr3_nt: TGTGCCAGCAGTCAGGGACTAGCGGGGGAGCAGTACTTC

v_call: TRBV28
j_call: TRBJ2-7
d_call: NA
clone_size: NA
cdr3_aa: CASSLPSTGSYEQYF
cdr3_nt: TGTGCCAGCAGTTTACCATCGACAGGAAGCTACGAGCAGTACTTC

v_call: TRBV7-2
j_call: TRBJ2-7
d_call: NA
clone_size: NA
cdr3_aa: CASSVGGGPSEQYF
cdr3_nt: TGTGCCAGCAGCGTGGGAGGGGGGCCGAGTGAGCAGTACTTC

v_call: TRBV2
j_call: TRBJ1-1
d_call: NA
clone_size: few
cdr3_aa: CASRGNRGTEAFF
cdr3_nt: TGTGCCAGCAGAGGAAACCGGGGCACTGAAGCTTTCTTT

v_call: TRBV6-4
j_call: TRBJ2-5
d_call: NA
clone_size: once
cdr3_aa: CARGGVSWETQYF
cdr3_nt: TGTGCCCGCGGGGGCGTGAGCTGGGAGACCCAGTACTTC

v_call: TRBV21-1
j_call: TRBJ2-7
d_call: NA
clone_size: few
cdr3_aa: CASSSRGRITRGALDEQYF
cdr3_nt: TGTGCCAGCAGCAGCAGAGGGAGGATAACACGGGGGGCCTTGGACGAGCAGTACTTC

v_call: TRBV28
j_call: TRBJ2-1
d_call: TRBD1
clone_size: few
cdr3_aa: CASRSTGLGNEQFF
cdr3_nt: TGTGCCAGCAGGTCGACAGGGTTAGGAAATGAGCAGTTCTTC

v_call: TRBV5-1
j_call: TRBJ2-3
d_call: NA
clone_size: NA
cdr3_aa: CASSLARARDTQYF
cdr3_nt: TGCGCCAGCAGCTTGGCCAGGGCGAGAGATACGCAGTATTTT